What follows is one T cell receptor beta chain and its context. The data derive from a study of T cell changes during pregnancy in multiple sclerosis. Germline values: CDR1 LNHDA, CDR2 SQIVND (reference sequence). There are 14 residues in the CDR3. J lost 5 bases, V lost 9 bases, and 6 bases had no gene match. This table comes from immunoSEQ multiplex PCR, and its TCRdb copy is limited to in-frame clones, with some not included. The sample shows more than 65,000 clones, approximately 95% of them seen only once. The material was peripheral blood, obtained in the first trimester of pregnancy. This receptor was obtained from a female donor with multiple sclerosis, enrolled in a pregnancy study. This chain links TRBV19 with TRBJ2-1, with 11 bases identical to TRBD2. The CDR3 nucleotides read TGTGCCAGCCAGGGACTAGCGGAAAACAATGAGCAGTTCTTC. Its translation is CASQGLAENNEQFF.